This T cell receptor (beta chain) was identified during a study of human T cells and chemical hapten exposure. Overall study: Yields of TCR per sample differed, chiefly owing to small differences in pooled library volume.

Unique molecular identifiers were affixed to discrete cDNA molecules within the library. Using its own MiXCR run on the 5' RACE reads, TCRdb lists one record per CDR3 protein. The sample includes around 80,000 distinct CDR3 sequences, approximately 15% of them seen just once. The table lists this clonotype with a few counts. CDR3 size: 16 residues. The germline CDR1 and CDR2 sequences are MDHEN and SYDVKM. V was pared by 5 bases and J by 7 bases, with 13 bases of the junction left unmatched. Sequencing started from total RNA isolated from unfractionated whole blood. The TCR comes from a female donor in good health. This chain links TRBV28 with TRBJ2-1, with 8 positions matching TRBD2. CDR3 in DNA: TGTGCCAGCAGTCCTGGGAGAGCGGGAGTATCGAATGAGCAGTTCTTC. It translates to CASSPGRAGVSNEQFF.